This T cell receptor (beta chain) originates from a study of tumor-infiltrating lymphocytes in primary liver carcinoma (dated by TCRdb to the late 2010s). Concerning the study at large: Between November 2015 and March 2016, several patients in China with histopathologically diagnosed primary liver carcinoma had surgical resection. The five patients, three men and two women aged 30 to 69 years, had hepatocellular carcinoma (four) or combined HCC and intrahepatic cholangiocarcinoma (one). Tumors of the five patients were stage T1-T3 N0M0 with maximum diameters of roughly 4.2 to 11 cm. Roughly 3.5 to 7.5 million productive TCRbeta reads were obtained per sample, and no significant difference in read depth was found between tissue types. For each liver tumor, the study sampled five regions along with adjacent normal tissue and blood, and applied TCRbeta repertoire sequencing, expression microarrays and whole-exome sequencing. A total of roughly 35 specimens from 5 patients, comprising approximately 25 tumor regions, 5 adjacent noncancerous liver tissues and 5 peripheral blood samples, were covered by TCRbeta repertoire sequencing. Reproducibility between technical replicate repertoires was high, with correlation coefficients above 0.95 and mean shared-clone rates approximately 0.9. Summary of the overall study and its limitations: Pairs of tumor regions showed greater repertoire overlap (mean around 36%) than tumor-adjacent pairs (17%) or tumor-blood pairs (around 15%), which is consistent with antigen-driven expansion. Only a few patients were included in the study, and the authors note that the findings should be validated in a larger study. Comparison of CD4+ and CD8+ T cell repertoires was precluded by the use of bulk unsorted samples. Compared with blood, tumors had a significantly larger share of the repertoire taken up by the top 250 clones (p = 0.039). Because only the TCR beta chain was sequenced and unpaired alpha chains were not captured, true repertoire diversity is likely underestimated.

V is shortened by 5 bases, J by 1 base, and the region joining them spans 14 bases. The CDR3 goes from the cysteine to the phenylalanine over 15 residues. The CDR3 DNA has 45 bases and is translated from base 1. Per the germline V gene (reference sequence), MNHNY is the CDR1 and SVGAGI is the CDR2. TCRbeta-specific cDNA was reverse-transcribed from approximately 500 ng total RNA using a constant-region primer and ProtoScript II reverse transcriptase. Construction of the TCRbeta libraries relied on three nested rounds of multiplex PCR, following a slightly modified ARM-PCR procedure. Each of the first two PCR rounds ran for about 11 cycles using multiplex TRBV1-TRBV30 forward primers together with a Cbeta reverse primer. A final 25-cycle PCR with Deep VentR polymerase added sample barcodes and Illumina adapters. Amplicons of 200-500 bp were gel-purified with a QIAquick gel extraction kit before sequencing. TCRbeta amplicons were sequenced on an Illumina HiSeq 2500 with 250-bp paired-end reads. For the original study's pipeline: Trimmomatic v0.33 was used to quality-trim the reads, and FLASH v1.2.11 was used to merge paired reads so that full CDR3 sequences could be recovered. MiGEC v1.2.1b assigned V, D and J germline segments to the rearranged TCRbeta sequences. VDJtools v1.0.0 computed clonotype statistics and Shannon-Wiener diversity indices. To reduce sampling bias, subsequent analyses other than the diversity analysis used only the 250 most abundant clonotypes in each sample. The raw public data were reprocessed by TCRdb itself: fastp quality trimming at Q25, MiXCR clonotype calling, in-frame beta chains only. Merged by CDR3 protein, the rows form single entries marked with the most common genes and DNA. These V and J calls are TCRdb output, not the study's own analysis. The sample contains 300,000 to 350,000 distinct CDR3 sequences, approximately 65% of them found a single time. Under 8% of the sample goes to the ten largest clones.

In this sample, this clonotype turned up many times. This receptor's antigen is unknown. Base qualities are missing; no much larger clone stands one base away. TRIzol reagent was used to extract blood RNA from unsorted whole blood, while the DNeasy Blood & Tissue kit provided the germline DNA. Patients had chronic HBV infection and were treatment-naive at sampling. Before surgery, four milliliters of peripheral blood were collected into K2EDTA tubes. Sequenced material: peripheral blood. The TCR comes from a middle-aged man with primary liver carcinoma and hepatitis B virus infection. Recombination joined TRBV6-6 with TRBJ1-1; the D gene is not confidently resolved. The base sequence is TGTGCCAGCAGTCCCCACGGAGGAGGGAACACTGAAGCTTTCTTT. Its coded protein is CASSPHGGGNTEAFF.